This TCR beta chain was obtained from a study of blood T cell repertoires in COVID-19. Across the whole study: Samples taken during acute and convalescent COVID-19 were collected in the United States, Italy and Spain.

This CDR3 is built from 16 residues. V lost 4 bases to trimming and J lost 0 bases; unmatched junction nucleotides: 3. Germline assignment: CDR1 MDHEN and CDR2 SYDVKM. In the source study's methods: Cell counts per sample came from amplifying reference gene primers. Assay: immunoSEQ multiplex PCR; the TCRdb copy retains only in-frame clones and omits some. The V and J calls and clone size are taken from that table; D and trimming were inferred from the DNA. The table records 350,000 to 400,000 clones, roughly 90% of them present only once. This clonotype was sampled from a young woman with acute COVID-19. The V gene is TRBV28, the J gene TRBJ2-5; 12 bases are shared with TRBD2. What was sequenced was PBMCs or T cells enriched from blood (not recorded which). CDR3 bases: TGTGCCAGCAGTTCCCGACTAGCGGGGGACCAAGAGACCCAGTACTTC. Translation gives CASSSRLAGDQETQYF.